Listed below are T cell receptor beta chains from one sample, sequenced in a study of blood T cells in healthy people across ages. TCRdb itself ran the 5' RACE reads through MiXCR, one entry per CDR3 protein. Here the sample spans about 1.8 million distinct CDR3 sequences, just under 50% being singletons. Sequenced: blood. The receptors originated from a woman between 35 and 50 years old in good health. Each CDR3 is given with its conserved first and last residue. Each record gives: CDR3 DNA, CDR3 protein, clone size, V gene, D gene, J gene. A D gene is named only where the DNA matches it firmly. The listing skips clone size in some rows; elsewhere it reads once, few, many or a size class.

TGTGCCAGCAGCTTCGGGACAGGGATTTACTACGAGCAGTACTTC | CASSFGTGIYYEQYF | . | TRBV5-5 | TRBD1 | TRBJ2-7
TGCGCCAGCAGCTTGGGGGCCCTCAATGAAAAACTGTTTTTT | CASSLGALNEKLFF | . | TRBV5-1 | . | TRBJ1-4
TGTGCCAGCAGTGCAGGGCCAAAATATGGCTACACCTTC | CASSAGPKYGYTF | . | TRBV2 | . | TRBJ1-2
TGCAGCGTTGAGGCTTTGCGTGTCGGAGAAGCTTTCTTT | CSVEALRVGEAFF | . | TRBV29-1 | . | TRBJ1-1
TGTGCCAGCAGCGCGATGGGACTTTACACAGATACGCAGTATTTT | CASSAMGLYTDTQYF | . | TRBV9 | . | TRBJ2-3
TGTGCCAGCAGTGGCTGGGGGGCTCTCGATGAAGCTTTCTTT | CASSGWGALDEAFF | . | TRBV25-1 | . | TRBJ1-1
TGTGCCAGCAGTGAAGGCCGTCAGGGACCAATGCACAATGAGCAGTTCTTC | CASSEGRQGPMHNEQFF | few | TRBV2 | . | TRBJ2-1
TGTGCCAGCAGTTTATCGTTGGCAGGGTTAAGCGGGGGGAATCAGTACTTC | CASSLSLAGLSGGNQYF | . | TRBV27 | TRBD2 | TRBJ2-7
TGTGCCAGCAGCAATAGAAAACTAGCGGGGGGGCATGAGACCCAGTACTTC | CASSNRKLAGGHETQYF | . | TRBV7-9 | TRBD2 | TRBJ2-5
TGCAGCGTTGAAGGGACAGGAAGAAACTATGGCCACACCTTC | CSVEGTGRNYGHTF | . | TRBV29-1 | TRBD1 | TRBJ1-2
TGTGCCAGCAGTTTGTACAGGGGATTTCAGCCCCAGCATTTT | CASSLYRGFQPQHF | . | TRBV12-3/TRBV12-4 | TRBD1 | TRBJ1-5
TGCAGTGCTCCGAAAGAAGGGAGCGGAGCCTACGAGCAGTACTTC | CSAPKEGSGAYEQYF | . | TRBV20-1 | . | TRBJ2-7
TGCGCCAGCAGCCAAGATAAAATCAGCCCCCAGCATTTT | CASSQDKISPQHF | . | TRBV4-3 | . | TRBJ1-5
TGCAGTGCTCTTCGAGGAGCGGGGGGGAACACAGATACGCAGTATTTT | CSALRGAGGNTDTQYF | . | TRBV20-1 | TRBD2 | TRBJ2-3
TGTGCCAGCAGCTTAGGGTCAGGCCCGCAAGAGACCCAGTACTTC | CASSLGSGPQETQYF | . | TRBV7-2 | . | TRBJ2-5
TGCAGTGCTTTCCCTCTAGCGGGGTTCCCCGGTACGCAGTATTTT | CSAFPLAGFPGTQYF | many | TRBV20-1 | TRBD2 | TRBJ2-3
TGTGCCAGCAGTCCTCTCTCCCTAGCGGGGGGGAAACGTGTGACTTTC | CASSPLSLAGGKRVTF | few | TRBV3-1 | TRBD2 | TRBJ2-6
TGTGCCAGCAGTCCATCCCGGGGCCTCTATAATTCACCCCTCCACTTT | CASSPSRGLYNSPLHF | . | TRBV28 | . | TRBJ1-6
TGTGCCAGCAGTTACTCTACGGGGGCAATCCAAGAGACCCAGTACTTC | CASSYSTGAIQETQYF | . | TRBV6-6 | . | TRBJ2-5
TGTGCCAGCAGCCCTGAGGGGGCATTGAACACTGAAGCTTTCTTT | CASSPEGALNTEAFF | . | TRBV7-9 | TRBD1 | TRBJ1-1
TGTGCCAGCAGCGTAGCTAGCGGGGGCCCCTACGAGCAGTACTTC | CASSVASGGPYEQYF | . | TRBV9 | TRBD2 | TRBJ2-7
TGTGCCAGCAGTTCGGCTAGCGGGGGATTCACAGATACGCAGTATTTT | CASSSASGGFTDTQYF | . | TRBV27 | TRBD2 | TRBJ2-3
TGTGCCAGCACCAACGGGGGGGGCATGGGTAATTCACCCCTCCACTTT | CASTNGGGMGNSPLHF | . | TRBV5-6 | . | TRBJ1-6
TGTGCCAGCAGTGGGACAGGGGGAATCCCTGCCTACAATGAGCAGTTCTTC | CASSGTGGIPAYNEQFF | few | TRBV2 | TRBD1 | TRBJ2-1
TGTGCCAGCAGCTTAGCGCGAGGCAGGGACTATGGCTACACCTTC | CASSLARGRDYGYTF | once | TRBV7-8 | . | TRBJ1-2
TGTGCCACAAGCCCGGGACAGGCTGAATGGAGGTACTTC | CATSPGQAEWRYF | few | TRBV15 | TRBD1 | TRBJ2-4
TGTGCCAGCGTCGGGACAGGGAACCTTATTGGCTACACCTTC | CASVGTGNLIGYTF | few | TRBV28 | TRBD1 | TRBJ1-2
TGTGCCAGCAGTCCCGGGACAGGGCTAACAAATGAGCAGTTCTTC | CASSPGTGLTNEQFF | . | TRBV6-5 | TRBD1 | TRBJ2-1
TGCAGTGCTAGATTCGTGTCAGGGGGCTACACCTTC | CSARFVSGGYTF | . | TRBV20-1 | . | TRBJ1-2
TGCAGCGCTGCGAAGACCGTGGGGGAGACCCAGTTCTTC | CSAAKTVGETQFF | . | TRBV29-1 | . | TRBJ2-1
TGTGCCAGCAGTTTAAAGGGACAGGGAAGGGAGCAGTACTTC | CASSLKGQGREQYF | few | TRBV12-3/TRBV12-4 | TRBD1 | TRBJ2-4
TGTGCCAGCAGCCAATACCTCTCAAAAAGGGGCACAGATACGCAGTATTTT | CASSQYLSKRGTDTQYF | . | TRBV4-2 | . | TRBJ2-3
TGTGCCAGCAGAGGGAGCACGGGCCAAAACATTCAGTACTTC | CASRGSTGQNIQYF | . | TRBV28 | . | TRBJ2-4
TGCAAAGGGGAGCAGCCCGTGGGACTCTACGAGCAGTACTTC | CKGEQPVGLYEQYF | . | TRBV20-1 | . | TRBJ2-7
TGTGCCAGCAGCCGACGGACTATCTACAATGAGCAGTTCTTC | CASSRRTIYNEQFF | once | TRBV3-1 | . | TRBJ2-1
TGCGCCAGCACCCCCCTAAGCGGTAGCTCCTACAATGAGCAGTTCTTC | CASTPLSGSSYNEQFF | few | TRBV5-1 | . | TRBJ2-1
TGTGCCAGCAGGTCCGTGGGGGTCTACAATGAGCAGTACTTC | CASRSVGVYNEQYF | . | TRBV6-5 | . | TRBJ2-7
TGTGCCAGCAGTTACTGGGTAGCGGGGGGGCGAGAGACCCAGTACTTC | CASSYWVAGGRETQYF | . | TRBV6-5 | TRBD2 | TRBJ2-5
TGTGCCAGCAGTTACTCGGCGTTCTACGAGCAGTACTTC | CASSYSAFYEQYF | . | TRBV6-6 | . | TRBJ2-7
TGTGCCAGCAGCGTAGACCCTAGCAGGCGGGCTAACAATGAGCAGTTCTTC | CASSVDPSRRANNEQFF | . | TRBV9 | . | TRBJ2-1
TGTGCCAGCAGGAAACGAGCGGGGTCCCACTACAATGAGCAGTTCTTC | CASRKRAGSHYNEQFF | . | TRBV7-8 | TRBD2 | TRBJ2-1
TGCAGTGCTAGGGCAGACAGGTATAGCAATCAGCCCCAGCATTTT | CSARADRYSNQPQHF | . | TRBV20-1 | . | TRBJ1-5
TGCAGTGCTAGTGCGGCGTTGGGTGCAGACCGCTCTGGAAACACCATATATTTT | CSASAALGADRSGNTIYF | . | TRBV20-1 | . | TRBJ1-3
TGTGCCAGCAGAGAGAGGGACAGCGCCTACGAGCAGTACTTC | CASRERDSAYEQYF | . | TRBV6-1 | TRBD1 | TRBJ2-7
TGTGCCGGCAGTTTTGGGTTCTACGAGCAGTACTTC | CAGSFGFYEQYF | once | TRBV28 | . | TRBJ2-7
TGTGCCAGCAGCTTCAAGCCGGGACAGGGAATTCAGTACTTC | CASSFKPGQGIQYF | . | TRBV28 | TRBD1 | TRBJ2-4
TGTGCCAGCAGTGACATGATGGGGAATGAGCAGTTCTTC | CASSDMMGNEQFF | . | TRBV25-1 | . | TRBJ2-1
TGTGCCAGCAGCTTGTACAGGGAAGCAGAGACCCAGTACTTC | CASSLYREAETQYF | . | TRBV5-4 | . | TRBJ2-5
TGCAGTGCTAGAGTTCCAGGAGGGGGCAATCAGCCCCAGCATTTT | CSARVPGGGNQPQHF | . | TRBV20-1 | . | TRBJ1-5
TGTGCCAGCAGCGCCCGATCAGCGGGATTCTACGAGCAGTACTTC | CASSARSAGFYEQYF | few | TRBV7-9 | TRBD2 | TRBJ2-7
TGTGCCAGCAGCCCATTACAGGGCGTTTGCTATGGCTACACCTTC | CASSPLQGVCYGYTF | . | TRBV4-2 | . | TRBJ1-2
TGTGCCAGCAGTTCTCGGGGTAAACGGACAGATACGCAGTATTTT | CASSSRGKRTDTQYF | few | TRBV12-3/TRBV12-4 | . | TRBJ2-3
TGCAGTGCTAGGGGCAGGGGAGAAGAAAAACTGTTTTTT | CSARGRGEEKLFF | . | TRBV20-1 | . | TRBJ1-4
TGCGCCAGCAGCCAGAAGGGACAGACTCAAGAGACCCAGTACTTC | CASSQKGQTQETQYF | . | TRBV4-3 | TRBD1 | TRBJ2-5
TGTGCCAGCACGAAGGTGGACTACGAGCAGTACTTC | CASTKVDYEQYF | . | TRBV7-9 | . | TRBJ2-7
TGTGCCAGCAGCCCCCGTTTCGGGAAAGCGGGAATTTTTGCAGATACGCAGTATTTT | CASSPRFGKAGIFADTQYF | few | TRBV6-1 | TRBD2 | TRBJ2-3
TGTGCCAGTAGTATCGACAGGGGCCTACCCGAGACCCAGTACTTC | CASSIDRGLPETQYF | . | TRBV19 | TRBD1 | TRBJ2-5
TGCGCCAGCAGCCAGGAGATCGGACAGGGGAACAGTCAGCCCCAGCATTTT | CASSQEIGQGNSQPQHF | . | TRBV4-3 | TRBD1 | TRBJ1-5
TGTGCCAGCAGCACTACCGGGACAGGACACACAGATACGCAGTATTTT | CASSTTGTGHTDTQYF | . | TRBV7-2 | TRBD1 | TRBJ2-3